This T cell receptor beta chain was obtained from a study of molecular identifiers for immune sequencing clone quantification (dated by TCRdb to about 2018). Some background on the complete study: For a replicate experiment, RNA from approximately 20,000 or 100,000 naive CD8 T cells was divided into five aliquots, of which four were sequenced. This methods study benchmarked molecular-identifier clustering-based TCR repertoire sequencing (MIDCIRS) and TCR RNA copy counting, using CD8 T cells to do so. Paper-wide results and their limitations: When barcode sub-clustering was omitted, TCR diversity was inflated by chimeric consensus sequences, with chimeras reaching as high as 47%. In CMV-specific effector cells, over 99% of molecules were held by clones above 20 RNA copies, whereas under 1% of molecules were held by such clones in naive cells. Modeling indicated about 3 TCR RNA copies recovered per cell, compared with around 9.8 by digital PCR, which implies a capture efficiency of approximately 29%. Highly expanded clone sizes could be underestimated because identical TCR molecules may share a barcode. Naive libraries contained spiked-in Jurkat TCR RNA (approximately 10 copies' worth), which is not part of the donor repertoire. Spiked-in Jurkat TCR RNA equal to a single cell's worth was reported to be detectable even within 1,200,000 naive CD8 T cells.

CDR1 and CDR2 are drawn from the germline V gene (reference sequence): DFQATT, SNEGSKA. The CDR3 holds 10 amino acids from the cysteine to the phenylalanine. Of the read, only the CDR3 DNA is kept; its 30 bases are in frame from base 1. Trimming removed 0 bases from V and 9 bases from J, leaving 5 bases between the germline ends. Libraries came from PCR. Sequencing was performed on an Illumina HiSeq 4000. Bulk TCR libraries were generated as previously described, with the TCR primers listed in Table S5 used. Purification of total RNA was performed with the Qiagen AllPrep DNA/RNA kit. Before analysis, reads from multiple sequencing runs of one library were combined. In the authors' own workflow: Reads were retained only if the reads had an exact TCR constant sequence, and the retained reads were trimmed to 150 nt and grouped according to their 12-nt molecular barcodes. Reads within each barcode group were sub-clustered using a 15% Levenshtein threshold, and quality-weighted consensus sequences were constructed for each RNA molecule. Non-functional sequences were discarded, and so were lower-count sequences lying one edit away from another sequence. Based on a fit of two negative binomial distributions, barcode sub-clusters having less than 20% of the maximum read count were discarded. Using fastp trimming at Q25 and MiXCR clonotype assembly, TCRdb reanalyzed the public sequencing data and kept in-frame beta chains. Rows are unified per CDR3 protein, each entry keeping the most common DNA and genes. The V and J calls were not made by the authors but by TCRdb's processing. The sample contains under 600,000 distinct CDR3 sequences, over 20% of them found a single time. The biggest ten clones account for around 0.86% of the sample.

Of note for this clonotype: Its antigen is currently not known. Qualities for individual bases were not recorded, and no much larger clone is one base off.

Libraries of naive CD8 T cells were built from anywhere between about 17,000 and 1,000,000 sorted cells, with 10%, 30% or 50% of the purified RNA used. Naive CD8 T cells, defined as CD8+CD4-CCR7+CD45RA+, were FACS-sorted into RLT Plus buffer on a BD FACSAria II. Roughly nine TCR copies' worth of Jurkat RNA were spiked into about 20,000-1,000,000 naive CD8 T cell samples to test detection sensitivity. CD8 T cells were enriched with RosetteSep CD8+ T Cell Enrichment Cocktail and Ficoll-Paque, followed by ACK red cell lysis. The V and J genes are TRBV20-1 and TRBJ1-1; the D gene remains uncertain. This sequence originates from a human donor in good health. Some libraries in this study had Jurkat cell RNA spiked in. The sample comprised naive CD8+ T cells from blood, with Jurkat cell RNA spiked in. According to the study, the label for this sample's cell subset or site signals: FACS-sorted CD8+CD4-CCR7+CD45RA+ naive T cells. The CDR3 amino acid sequence is: CSARDSQAFF. The DNA sequence is TGCAGTGCTAGAGATTCTCAAGCTTTCTTT.